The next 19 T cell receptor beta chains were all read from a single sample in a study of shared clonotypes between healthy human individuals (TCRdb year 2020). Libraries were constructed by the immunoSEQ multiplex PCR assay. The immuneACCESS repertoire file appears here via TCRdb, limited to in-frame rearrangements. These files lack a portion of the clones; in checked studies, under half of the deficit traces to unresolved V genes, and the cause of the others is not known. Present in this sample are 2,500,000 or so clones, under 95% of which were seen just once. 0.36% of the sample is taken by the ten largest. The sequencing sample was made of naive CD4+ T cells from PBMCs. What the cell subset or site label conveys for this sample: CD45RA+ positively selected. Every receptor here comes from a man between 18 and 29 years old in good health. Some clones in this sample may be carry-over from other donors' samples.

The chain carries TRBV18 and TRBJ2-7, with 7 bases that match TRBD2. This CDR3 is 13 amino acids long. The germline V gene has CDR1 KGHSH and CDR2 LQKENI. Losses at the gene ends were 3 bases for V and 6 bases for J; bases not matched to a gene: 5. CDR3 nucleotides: TGTGCCAGCTCACCGGGGAGGGGAGGCGAGCAGTACTTC. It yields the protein CASSPGRGGEQYF. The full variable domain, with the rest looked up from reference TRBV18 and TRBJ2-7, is NAGVMQNPRHLVRRRGQEARLRCSPMKGHSHVYWYRQLPEEGLKFMVYLQKENIIDESGMPKERFSAEFPKEGPSILRIQQVVRGDSAAYFCASSPGRGGEQYFGPGTRLTVT.

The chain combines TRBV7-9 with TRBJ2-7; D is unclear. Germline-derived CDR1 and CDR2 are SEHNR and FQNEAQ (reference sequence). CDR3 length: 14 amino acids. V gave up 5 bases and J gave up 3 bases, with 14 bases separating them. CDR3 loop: CASSPPRQDYEQYF. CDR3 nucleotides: TGTGCCAGCAGCCCGCCCCGGCAGGACTACGAGCAGTACTTC.

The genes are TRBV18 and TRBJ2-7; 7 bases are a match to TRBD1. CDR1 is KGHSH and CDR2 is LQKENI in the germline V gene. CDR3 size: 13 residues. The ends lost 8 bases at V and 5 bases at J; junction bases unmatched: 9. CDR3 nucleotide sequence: TGTGCCAGCGCTAGGACAGGTCTCGACGAGCAGTACTTC. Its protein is CASARTGLDEQYF.

CDR3: CASRSGQGSNQPQHF. CDR3 coding DNA: TGTGCCTCCAGGTCAGGACAGGGAAGCAATCAGCCCCAGCATTTT. V gene TRBV30 combines with J gene TRBJ1-5; TRBD1 matches at 8 bases. The ends lost 7 bases at V and 1 base at J; junction bases unmatched: 9. This CDR3 spans 15 amino acids. Germline CDR1 GTSNPN, CDR2 SVGIG (reference sequence).

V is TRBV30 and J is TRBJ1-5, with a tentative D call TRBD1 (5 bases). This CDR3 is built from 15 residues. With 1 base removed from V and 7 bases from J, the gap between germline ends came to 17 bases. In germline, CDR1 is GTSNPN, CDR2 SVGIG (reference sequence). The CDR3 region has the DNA TGTGCCTGGAGTGATATGTATAGTAGGGGCCAGCCCCAGCATTTT. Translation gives CAWSDMYSRGQPQHF.

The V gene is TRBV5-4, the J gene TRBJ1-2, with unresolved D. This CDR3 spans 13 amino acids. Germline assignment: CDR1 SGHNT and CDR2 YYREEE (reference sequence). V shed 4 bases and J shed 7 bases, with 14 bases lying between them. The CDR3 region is CASSPRLGPGYTF. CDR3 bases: TGTGCCAGCAGCCCACGTCTTGGACCTGGCTACACCTTC.

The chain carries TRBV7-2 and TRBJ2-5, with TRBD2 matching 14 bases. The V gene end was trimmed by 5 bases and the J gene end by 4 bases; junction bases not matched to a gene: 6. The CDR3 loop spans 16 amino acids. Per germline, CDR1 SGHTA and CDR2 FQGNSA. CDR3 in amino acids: CASSLRTSGRSETQYF. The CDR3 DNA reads TGTGCCAGCAGCCTGAGGACTAGCGGGAGGTCAGAGACCCAGTACTTC.

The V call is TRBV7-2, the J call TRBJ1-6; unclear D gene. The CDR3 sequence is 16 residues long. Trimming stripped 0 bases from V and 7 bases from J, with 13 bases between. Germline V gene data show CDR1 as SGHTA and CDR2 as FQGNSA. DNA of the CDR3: TGTGCCAGCAGCTTAGCGTCTGCCACCCCGAATTCACCCCTCCACTTT. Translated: CASSLASATPNSPLHF.

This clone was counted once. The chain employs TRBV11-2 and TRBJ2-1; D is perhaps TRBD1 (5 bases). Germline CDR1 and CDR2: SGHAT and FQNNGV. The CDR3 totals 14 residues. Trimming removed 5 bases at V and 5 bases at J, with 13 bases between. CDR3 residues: CASSNLGVDNEQFF. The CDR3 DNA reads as TGTGCCAGCAGCAATTTAGGGGTTGACAATGAGCAGTTCTTC.

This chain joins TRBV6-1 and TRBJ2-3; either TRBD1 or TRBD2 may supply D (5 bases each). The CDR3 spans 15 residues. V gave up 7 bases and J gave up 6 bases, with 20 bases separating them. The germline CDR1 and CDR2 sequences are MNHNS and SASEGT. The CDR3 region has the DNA TGTGCCAGCAACCTAGGGACGGGGAATTGGGATACGCAGTATTTT. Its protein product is CASNLGTGNWDTQYF.

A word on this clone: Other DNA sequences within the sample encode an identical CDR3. This CDR3 reads CASSLVPGTYEQYF. CDR3 nucleotides: TGCGCCAGCAGCTTGGTTCCGGGGACCTACGAGCAGTACTTC. V usage is TRBV5-1 and J usage is TRBJ2-7; D is possibly TRBD2 (5 bases). From germline, CDR1 is SGHRS and CDR2 YFSETQ. V gave up 0 bases and J gave up 2 bases, with 9 bases separating them. The CDR3 extends over 14 amino acids.

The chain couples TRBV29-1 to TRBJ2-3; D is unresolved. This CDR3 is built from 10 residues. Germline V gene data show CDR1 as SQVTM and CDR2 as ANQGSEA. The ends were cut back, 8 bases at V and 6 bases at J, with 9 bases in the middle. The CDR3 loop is CSSGGDTQYF. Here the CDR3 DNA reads TGCAGCTCGGGTGGGGATACGCAGTATTTT.

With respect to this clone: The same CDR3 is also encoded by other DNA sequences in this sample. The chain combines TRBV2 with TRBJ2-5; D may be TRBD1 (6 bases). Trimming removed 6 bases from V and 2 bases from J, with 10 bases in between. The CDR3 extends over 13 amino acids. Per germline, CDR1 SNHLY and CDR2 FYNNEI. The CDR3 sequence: CASSGTSQETQYF. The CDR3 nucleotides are TGTGCCAGCAGCGGGACATCACAAGAGACCCAGTACTTC.

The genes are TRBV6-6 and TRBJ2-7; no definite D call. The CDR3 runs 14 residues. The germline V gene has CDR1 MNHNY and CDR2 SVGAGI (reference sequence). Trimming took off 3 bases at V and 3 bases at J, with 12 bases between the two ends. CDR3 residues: CASSYTSLVYEQYF. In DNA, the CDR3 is TGTGCCAGCAGTTATACAAGTTTGGTCTACGAGCAGTACTTC.

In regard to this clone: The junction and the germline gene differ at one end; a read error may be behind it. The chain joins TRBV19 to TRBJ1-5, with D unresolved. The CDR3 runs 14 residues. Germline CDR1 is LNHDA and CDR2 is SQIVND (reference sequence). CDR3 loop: CASTQAASSQPQHF. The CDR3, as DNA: TGTGCCAGTACCCAGGCGGCTAGCAGTCAGCCCCAGCATTTT. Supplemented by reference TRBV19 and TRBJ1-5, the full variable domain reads DGGITQSPKYLFRKEGQNVTLSCEQNLNHDAMYWYRQDPGQGLRLIYYSQIVNDFQKGDIAEGYSVSREKKESFPLTVTSAQKNPTAFYLCASTQAASSQPQHFGDGTRLSIL.

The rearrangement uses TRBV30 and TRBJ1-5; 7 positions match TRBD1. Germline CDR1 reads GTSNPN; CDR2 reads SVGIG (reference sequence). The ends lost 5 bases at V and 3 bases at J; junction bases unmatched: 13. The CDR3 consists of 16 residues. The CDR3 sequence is CAWGRRTDRLNQPQHF. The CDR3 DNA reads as TGTGCCTGGGGACGGCGGACGGACAGGCTCAATCAGCCCCAGCATTTT.

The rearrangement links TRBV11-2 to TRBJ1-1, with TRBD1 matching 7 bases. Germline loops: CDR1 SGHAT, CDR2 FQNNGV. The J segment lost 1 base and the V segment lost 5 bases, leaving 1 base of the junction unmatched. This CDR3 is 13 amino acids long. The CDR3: CASSRDRNTEAFF. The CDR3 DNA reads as TGTGCCAGCAGCCGGGACAGGAACACTGAAGCTTTCTTT.

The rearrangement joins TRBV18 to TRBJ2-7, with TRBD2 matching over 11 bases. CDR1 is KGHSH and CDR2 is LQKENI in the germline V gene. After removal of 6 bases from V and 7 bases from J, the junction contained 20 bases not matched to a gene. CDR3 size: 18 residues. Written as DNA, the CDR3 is TGTGCCAGCTCCAACCTCTTAGCGGGAGGGCCCGCTTCGGGGGAGCAGTACTTC. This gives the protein CASSNLLAGGPASGEQYF. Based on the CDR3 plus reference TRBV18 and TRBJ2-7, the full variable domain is NAGVMQNPRHLVRRRGQEARLRCSPMKGHSHVYWYRQLPEEGLKFMVYLQKENIIDESGMPKERFSAEFPKEGPSILRIQQVVRGDSAAYFCASSNLLAGGPASGEQYFGPGTRLTVT.

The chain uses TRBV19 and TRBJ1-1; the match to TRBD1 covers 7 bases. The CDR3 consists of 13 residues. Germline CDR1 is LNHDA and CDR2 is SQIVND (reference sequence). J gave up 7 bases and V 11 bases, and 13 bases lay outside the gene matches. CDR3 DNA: TGTGCCGTCAGACAGGGTTGGGACGGTGAAGCTTTCTTT. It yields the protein CAVRQGWDGEAFF.